This T cell receptor (beta chain) was captured by sequencing in a study of a mutant IDH1 vaccine in newly diagnosed glioma (dated by TCRdb to the early 2020s). Regarding the study in general: Vaccination began 4-6 weeks after radiotherapy alone, or alongside temozolomide cycles in the chemotherapy-containing groups. The 32 treated patients were approximately 62% male and around 40% female, with a mean age of approximately 38 years. The week-35 safety follow-up took place at visit V12, and the week-47 end of study took place at visit V13. Peripheral blood samples were drawn at six visits, namely V03 (baseline), V05, V07, V10, V12 and V13. For exploratory analyses, under 30 treated patients had longitudinal TCRB deep sequencing done wherever samples were available. Before enrollment, patients had received standard therapy of radiotherapy alone, temozolomide alone, or radiochemotherapy with temozolomide; most received the combination. Broader findings and caveats from the paper: No apparent relationship was observed between pseudoprogression and alterations in the top peripheral T cell clonotypes detected by TCRB sequencing. Immune responses induced by the vaccine were seen in over 90% of patients across multiple MHC alleles. It was noted by the authors that analyses of patient blood samples could not be reproduced owing to sample limitations. Selection of PBMC samples for TCRB deep sequencing was based on availability.

This clone was seen a single time. It has no known antigen specificity. No much larger clone exists at a distance of one base, and base qualities are not known. Clipping removes 2 bases from V and 4 bases from J, with 4 as the unmatched junction base count. The CDR3 goes from the cysteine to the phenylalanine over 15 residues. The only DNA kept is the CDR3, 45 bases in frame from the first base. The germline V gene specifies SGHDN as CDR1 and FVKESK as CDR2. The protocol used for the library was the immunoSEQ multiplex PCR assay. Following the manufacturer's protocol, the hsTCRB Kit was used to amplify rearranged TCR beta chain sequences. Sequencing of TCRB libraries was carried out on an Illumina MiSeq. Per the authors' processing: The kit vendor's proprietary platform handled demultiplexing, trimming and gene mapping. Here the immuneACCESS table is served through TCRdb, limited to in-frame sequences with V and J called. Missing clones are a known gap in these copies; in checked studies unresolved V genes cover under half, and the rest lacks a known reason. V, J and clone size derive from that table, while D and trimming were established from the DNA sequence. A total of tens of thousands of clones appear in this sample, approximately 84% of them only once. About 12% of the sample is in the top ten clones.

The time point label, as the study defines it: week 35, safety follow-up. Every vaccine dose consisted of 300 ug of a 20-mer mutant IDH1 peptide in Montanide, administered subcutaneously together with topical imiquimod. Patients received eight vaccinations in weeks 1, 3, 5, 7, 11, 15, 19 and 23, corresponding to visits V03 through V10. Donors had newly diagnosed WHO grade 3 or 4 IDH1-mutant astrocytomas with loss of nuclear ATRX. The samples were drawn from NOA16, a multicentre, single-arm, open-label phase I trial in Germany that tested a mutant IDH1 peptide vaccine in humans for the first time. Genomic DNA for TCRB sequencing was isolated from EDTA blood with the DNeasy Blood and Tissue Kit.

This sequence uses TRBV14 and TRBJ2-3, with 9 junctional bases fitting TRBD1. This TCR derives from a man younger than 35 with glioma. The sequenced sample was PBMCs, obtained from a glioma patient whose treatment included an IDH1 peptide vaccine. CDR3 sequence: CASSQPGQGSDTQYF. The DNA reads as follows: TGTGCCAGCAGCCAACCGGGACAGGGTTCAGATACGCAGTATTTT.